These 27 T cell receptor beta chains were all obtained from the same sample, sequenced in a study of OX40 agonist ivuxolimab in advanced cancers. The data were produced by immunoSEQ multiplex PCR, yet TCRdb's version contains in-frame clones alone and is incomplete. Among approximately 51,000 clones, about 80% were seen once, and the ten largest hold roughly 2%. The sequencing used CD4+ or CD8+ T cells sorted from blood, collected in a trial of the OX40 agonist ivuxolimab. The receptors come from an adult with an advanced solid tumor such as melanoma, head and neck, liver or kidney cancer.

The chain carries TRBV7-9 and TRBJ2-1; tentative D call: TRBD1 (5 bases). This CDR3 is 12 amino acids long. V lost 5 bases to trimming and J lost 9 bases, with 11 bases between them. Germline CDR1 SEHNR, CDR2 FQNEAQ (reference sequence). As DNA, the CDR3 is TGTGCCAGCAGCCTTCAGGGTTTTGAGCAGTTCTTC. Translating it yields CASSLQGFEQFF. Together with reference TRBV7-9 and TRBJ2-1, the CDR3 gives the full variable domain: DTGVSQNPRHKITKRGQNVTFRCDPISEHNRLYWYRQTLGQGPEFLTYFQNEAQLEKSRLLSDRFSAERPKGSFSTLEIQRTEQGDSAMYLCASSLQGFEQFFGPGTRLTVL.

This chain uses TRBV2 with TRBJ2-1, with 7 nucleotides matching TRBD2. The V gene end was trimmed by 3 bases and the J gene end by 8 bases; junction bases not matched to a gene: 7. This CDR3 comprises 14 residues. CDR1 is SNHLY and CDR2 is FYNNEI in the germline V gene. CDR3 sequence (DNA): TGTGCCAGCAGTGATGTCGGGAGGAACGATGAGCAGTTCTTC. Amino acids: CASSDVGRNDEQFF.

CDR3 sequence reads: CAWGGLAGGRNEQFF. The CDR3, as DNA: TGTGCCTGGGGGGGACTAGCGGGAGGTCGGAATGAGCAGTTCTTC. The chain links TRBV30 to TRBJ2-1; TRBD2 matches 15 bases. CDR1 is GTSNPN and CDR2 is SVGIG in the germline V gene (reference sequence). V dropped 5 bases and J dropped 7; count of bases not matched to a gene: 6. This CDR3 is built from 15 residues.

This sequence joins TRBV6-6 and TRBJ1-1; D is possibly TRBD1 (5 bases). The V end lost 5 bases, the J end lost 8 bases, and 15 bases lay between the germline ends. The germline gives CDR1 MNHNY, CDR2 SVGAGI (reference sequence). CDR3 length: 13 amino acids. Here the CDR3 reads CASSPQGSTEAFF. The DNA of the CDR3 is TGTGCCAGCAGTCCCCAGGGTAGCACCGAAGCTTTCTTT.

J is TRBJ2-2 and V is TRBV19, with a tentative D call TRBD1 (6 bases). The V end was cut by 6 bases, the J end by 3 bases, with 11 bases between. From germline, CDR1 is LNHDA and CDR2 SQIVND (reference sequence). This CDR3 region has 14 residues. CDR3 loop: CASRSQGYTGELFF. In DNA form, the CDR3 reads TGTGCCAGTAGAAGTCAGGGGTACACCGGGGAGCTGTTTTTT. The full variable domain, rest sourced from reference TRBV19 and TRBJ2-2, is DGGITQSPKYLFRKEGQNVTLSCEQNLNHDAMYWYRQDPGQGLRLIYYSQIVNDFQKGDIAEGYSVSREKKESFPLTVTSAQKNPTAFYLCASRSQGYTGELFFGEGSRLTVL.

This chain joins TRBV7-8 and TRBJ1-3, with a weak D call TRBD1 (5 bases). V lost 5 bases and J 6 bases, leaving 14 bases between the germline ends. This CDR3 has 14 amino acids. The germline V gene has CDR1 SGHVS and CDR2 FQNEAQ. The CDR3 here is CASSPLRVPNTIYF. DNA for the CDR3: TGTGCCAGCAGCCCTCTCAGGGTTCCAAACACCATATATTTT.

The CDR3 DNA follows: TGTGCCAGCAGATTACAGGGGGCGGGTGAAAAACTGTTTTTT. As protein: CASRLQGAGEKLFF. The chain recombines TRBV6-5 with TRBJ1-4; the match to TRBD1 covers 9 bases. The junction had 6 bases not matched to a gene; V was cut back by 6 bases and J by 7 bases. Per the germline V gene, CDR1 is MNHEY and CDR2 is SVGAGI. This CDR3 spans 14 amino acids.

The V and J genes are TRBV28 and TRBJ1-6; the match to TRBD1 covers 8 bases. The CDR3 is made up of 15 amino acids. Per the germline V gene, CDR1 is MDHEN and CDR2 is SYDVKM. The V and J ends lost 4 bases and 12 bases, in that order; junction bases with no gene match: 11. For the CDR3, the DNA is TGTGCCAGCAGTTCCCCGACAGGGGCAGATGGACCCCTCCACTTT. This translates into CASSSPTGADGPLHF.

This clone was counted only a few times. For the CDR3, the DNA is TGTGCCAGCAGCTTAAGAAGAGAGGGTTCGACTAATGAAAAACTGTTTTTT. Protein sequence: CASSLRREGSTNEKLFF. The chain employs TRBV13 and TRBJ1-4, with D unclear. V gave up 2 bases and J gave up 2 bases, with 15 bases separating them. The germline V gene has CDR1 PRHDT and CDR2 FYEKMQ (reference sequence). The CDR3 loop spans 17 amino acids.

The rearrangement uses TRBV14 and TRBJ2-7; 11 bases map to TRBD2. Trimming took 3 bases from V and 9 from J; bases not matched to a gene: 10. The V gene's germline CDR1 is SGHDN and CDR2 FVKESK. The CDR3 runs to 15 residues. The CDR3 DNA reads TGTGCCAGCAGCCATCGCGTAGCGGGAGGGCGGCGGCAGTACTTC. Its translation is CASSHRVAGGRRQYF. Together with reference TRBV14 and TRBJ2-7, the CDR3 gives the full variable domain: EAGVTQFPSHSVIEKGQTVTLRCDPISGHDNLYWYRRVMGKEIKFLLHFVKESKQDESGMPNNRFLAERTGGTYSTLKVQPAELEDSGVYFCASSHRVAGGRRQYFGPGTRLTVT.

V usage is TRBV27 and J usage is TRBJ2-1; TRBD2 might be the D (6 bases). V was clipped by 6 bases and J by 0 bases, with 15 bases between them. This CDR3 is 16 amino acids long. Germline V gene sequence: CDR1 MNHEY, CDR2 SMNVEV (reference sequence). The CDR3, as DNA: TGTGCCAGCAGAGGAGCAGGACTAAGCTCCTACAATGAGCAGTTCTTC. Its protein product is CASRGAGLSSYNEQFF.

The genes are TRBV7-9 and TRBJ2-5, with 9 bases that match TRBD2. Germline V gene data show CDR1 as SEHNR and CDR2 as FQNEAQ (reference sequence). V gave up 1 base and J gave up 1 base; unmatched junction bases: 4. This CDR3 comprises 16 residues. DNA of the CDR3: TGTGCCAGCAGCTTAGGGGCACTAGCGGGCCAAGAGACCCAGTACTTC. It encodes CASSLGALAGQETQYF.

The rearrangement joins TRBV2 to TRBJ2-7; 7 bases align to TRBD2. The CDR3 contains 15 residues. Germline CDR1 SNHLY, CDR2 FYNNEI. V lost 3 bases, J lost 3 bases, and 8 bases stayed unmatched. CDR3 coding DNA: TGTGCCAGCAGTGAGCGGGGGAATCTGGGCTACGAGCAGTACTTC. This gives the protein CASSERGNLGYEQYF.

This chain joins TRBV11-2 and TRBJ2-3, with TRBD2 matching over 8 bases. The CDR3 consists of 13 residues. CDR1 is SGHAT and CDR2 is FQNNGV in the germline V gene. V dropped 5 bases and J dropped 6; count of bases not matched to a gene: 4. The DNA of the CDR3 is TGTGCCAGCAGCCCGGGAGGGGTGGATACGCAGTATTTT. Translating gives CASSPGGVDTQYF.

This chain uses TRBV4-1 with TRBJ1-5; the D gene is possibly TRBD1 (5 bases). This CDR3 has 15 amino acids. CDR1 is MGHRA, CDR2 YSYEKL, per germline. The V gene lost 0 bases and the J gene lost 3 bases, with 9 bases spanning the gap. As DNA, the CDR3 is TGCGCCAGCAGCCAAGAGGTGGGGCCCAATCAGCCCCAGCATTTT. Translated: CASSQEVGPNQPQHF.

CDR3 DNA: TGTGCCAGCAGCCCTCGGGGTAGCTTCTCCTACAATGAGCAGTTCTTC. Translation: CASSPRGSFSYNEQFF. V usage is TRBV7-6 and J usage is TRBJ2-1; possibly TRBD2 for D (5 bases). CDR3 length: 16 amino acids. CDR1 SGHVS and CDR2 FNYEAQ come from the germline V gene. V lost 5 bases and J lost 0, with 14 bases in between. The complete variable domain, with remaining parts taken from reference TRBV7-6 and TRBJ2-1, reads GAGVSQSPRYKVTKRGQDVALRCDPISGHVSLYWYRQALGQGPEFLTYFNYEAQQDKSGLPNDRFSAERPEGSISTLTIQRTEQRDSAMYRCASSPRGSFSYNEQFFGPGTRLTVL.

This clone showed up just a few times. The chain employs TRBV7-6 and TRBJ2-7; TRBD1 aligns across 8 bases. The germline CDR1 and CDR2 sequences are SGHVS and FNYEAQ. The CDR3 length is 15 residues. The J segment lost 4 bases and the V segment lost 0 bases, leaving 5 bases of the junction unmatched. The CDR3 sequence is CASSLARGRRYEQYF. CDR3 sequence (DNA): TGTGCCAGCAGCTTAGCCAGGGGGCGCAGATACGAGCAGTACTTC.

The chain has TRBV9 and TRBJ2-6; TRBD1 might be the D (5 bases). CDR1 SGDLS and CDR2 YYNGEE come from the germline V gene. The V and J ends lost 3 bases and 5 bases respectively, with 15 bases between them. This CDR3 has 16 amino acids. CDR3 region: CASSGRTHRRANVLTF. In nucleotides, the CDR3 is TGTGCCAGCAGCGGGCGGACACATCGCAGGGCCAACGTCCTGACTTTC.

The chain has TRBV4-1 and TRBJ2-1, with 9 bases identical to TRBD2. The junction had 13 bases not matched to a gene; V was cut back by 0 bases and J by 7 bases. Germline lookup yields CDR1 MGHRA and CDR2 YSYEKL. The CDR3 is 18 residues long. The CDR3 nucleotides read TGCGCCAGCAGCCAAGATCCGAGGGGAGCGGGAGGTGGGAATGAGCAGTTCTTC. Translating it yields CASSQDPRGAGGGNEQFF.

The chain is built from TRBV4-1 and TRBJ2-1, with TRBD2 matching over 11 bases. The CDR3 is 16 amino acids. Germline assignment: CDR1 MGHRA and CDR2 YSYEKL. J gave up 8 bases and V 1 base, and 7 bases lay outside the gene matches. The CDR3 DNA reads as TGCGCCAGCAGCCAAGGCATAGCGGGAGGGAGCCATGAGCAGTTCTTC. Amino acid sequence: CASSQGIAGGSHEQFF.

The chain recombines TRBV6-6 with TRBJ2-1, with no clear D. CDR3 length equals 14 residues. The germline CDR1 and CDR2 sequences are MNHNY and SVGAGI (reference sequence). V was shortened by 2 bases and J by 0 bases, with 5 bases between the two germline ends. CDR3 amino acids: CASSYKSSYNEQFF. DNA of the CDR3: TGTGCCAGCAGTTACAAAAGCTCCTACAATGAGCAGTTCTTC.

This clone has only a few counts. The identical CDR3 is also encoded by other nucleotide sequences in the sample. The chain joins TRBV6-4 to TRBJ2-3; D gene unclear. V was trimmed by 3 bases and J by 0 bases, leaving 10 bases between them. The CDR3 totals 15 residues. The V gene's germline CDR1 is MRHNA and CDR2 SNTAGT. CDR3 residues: CASSEQSTSTDTQYF. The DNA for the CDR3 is TGTGCCAGCAGTGAACAGTCTACGAGCACAGATACGCAGTATTTT.

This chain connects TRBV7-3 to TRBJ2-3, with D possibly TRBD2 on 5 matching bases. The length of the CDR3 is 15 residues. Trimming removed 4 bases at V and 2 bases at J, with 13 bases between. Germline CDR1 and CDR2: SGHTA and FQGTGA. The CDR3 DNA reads TGTGCCAGCAGCTCAGTGGGAGCGACCACAGATACGCAGTATTTT. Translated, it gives CASSSVGATTDTQYF. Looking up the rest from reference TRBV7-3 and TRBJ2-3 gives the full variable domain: GAGVSQTPSNKVTEKGKYVELRCDPISGHTALYWYRQSLGQGPEFLIYFQGTGAADDSGLPNDRFFAVRPEGSVSTLKIQRTERGDSAVYLCASSSVGATTDTQYFGPGTRLTVL.

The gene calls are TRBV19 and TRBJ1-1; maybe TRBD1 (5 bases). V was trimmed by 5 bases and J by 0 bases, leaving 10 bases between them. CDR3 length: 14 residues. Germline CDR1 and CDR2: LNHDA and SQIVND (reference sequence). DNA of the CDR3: TGTGCCAGTAGTTCAAACAGGATGAACACTGAAGCTTTCTTT. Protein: CASSSNRMNTEAFF.

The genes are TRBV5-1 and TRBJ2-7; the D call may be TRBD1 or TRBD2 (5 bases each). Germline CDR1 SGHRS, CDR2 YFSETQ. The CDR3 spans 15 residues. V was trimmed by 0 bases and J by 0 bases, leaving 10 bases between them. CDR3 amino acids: CASSLDGGSSYEQYF. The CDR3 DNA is TGCGCCAGCAGCTTGGATGGGGGTAGCTCCTACGAGCAGTACTTC.

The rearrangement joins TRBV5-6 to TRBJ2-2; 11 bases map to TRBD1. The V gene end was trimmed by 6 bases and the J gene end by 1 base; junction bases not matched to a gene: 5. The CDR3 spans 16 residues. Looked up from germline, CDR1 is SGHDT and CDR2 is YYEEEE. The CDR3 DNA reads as TGTGCCAGCAAGAGGACAGGGGGCTTGAACACCGGGGAGCTGTTTTTT. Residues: CASKRTGGLNTGELFF.

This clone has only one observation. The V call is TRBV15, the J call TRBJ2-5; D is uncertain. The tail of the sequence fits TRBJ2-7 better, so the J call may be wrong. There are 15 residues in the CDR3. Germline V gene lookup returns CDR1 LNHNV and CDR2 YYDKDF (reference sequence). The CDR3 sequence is CATSRDGGGAYEQYF. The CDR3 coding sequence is TGTGCCACCAGCAGAGATGGCGGTGGGGCCTACGAGCAGTACTTC.